A single sample is the source of the 19 T cell receptor beta chains below, sequenced in a study of human T cells and chemical hapten exposure. TCRdb used MiXCR to reprocess the RACE reads, holding one entry per CDR3 protein. The sample consists of some 80,000 distinct CDR3 sequences, more than 9% of them appearing once. The time point denotes: patch test 2, 6 weeks after DPC sensitization. Documented treatment: therapeutic diphenylcyclopropenone sensitization with weekly scalp DPC. The sequenced sample was whole blood, obtained in connection with sensitization to the hapten diphenylcyclopropenone (DPC). All receptors come from a man between 18 and 29 years old with alopecia areata. Some clones in this sample may be carry-over from other donors' samples.

The table lists this clonotype with a few counts. The chain couples TRBV27 to TRBJ2-5, with 7 bases lining up with TRBD1. Germline CDR1 MNHEY, CDR2 SMNVEV (reference sequence). After removal of 7 bases from V and 1 base from J, the junction contained 6 bases not matched to a gene. This CDR3 comprises 14 residues. CDR3 sequence reads: CASKMGDSQETQYF. The CDR3, as DNA: TGTGCCAGCAAAATGGGGGACAGCCAAGAGACCCAGTACTTC.

The J gene is TRBJ1-6, the V gene TRBV7-9; 8 bases agree with TRBD1. The CDR3 is made up of 14 amino acids. Germline CDR1 and CDR2: SEHNR and FQNEAQ (reference sequence). V dropped 4 bases and J dropped 11; count of bases not matched to a gene: 7. The CDR3: CASSSRNRGTPLHF. DNA for the CDR3: TGTGCCAGCAGCTCCCGAAACAGGGGGACACCCCTCCACTTT.

The rearrangement joins TRBV5-1 to TRBJ2-7; D assignment may be TRBD1 or TRBD2 (5 bases each). Trimming removed 4 bases from V and 4 bases from J, with 12 bases in between. Germline V CDR1 and CDR2: SGHRS, YFSETQ. The CDR3 sequence is 13 residues long. The CDR3 here is CASSRDGVYEQYF. The CDR3 bases are TGCGCCAGCAGCCGGGACGGGGTATACGAGCAGTACTTC. Filled out from reference TRBV5-1 and TRBJ2-7, the complete variable domain reads KAGVTQTPRYLIKTRGQQVTLSCSPISGHRSVSWYQQTPGQGLQFLFEYFSETQRNKGNFPGRFSGRQFSNSRSEMNVSTLELGDSALYLCASSRDGVYEQYFGPGTRLTVT.

The V and J genes are TRBV5-1 and TRBJ1-1, with D possibly TRBD1 on 5 matching bases. The CDR3 spans 12 residues. The ends were cut back, 4 bases at V and 4 bases at J, with 8 bases in the middle. Germline CDR1 and CDR2: SGHRS and YFSETQ. The CDR3 here is CASSGGSTEAFF. The DNA of the CDR3 is TGCGCCAGCAGCGGGGGGAGCACTGAAGCTTTCTTT. The variable domain in full, with the rest retrieved from reference TRBV5-1 and TRBJ1-1, is KAGVTQTPRYLIKTRGQQVTLSCSPISGHRSVSWYQQTPGQGLQFLFEYFSETQRNKGNFPGRFSGRQFSNSRSEMNVSTLELGDSALYLCASSGGSTEAFFGQGTRLTVV.

The V call is TRBV4-1, the J call TRBJ1-1; unclear D gene. CDR3 size: 14 residues. V was shortened by 1 base and J by 1 base, with 7 bases between the two germline ends. Per germline, CDR1 MGHRA and CDR2 YSYEKL. CDR3 loop: CASSQVPWNTEAFF. The CDR3 nucleotides are TGCGCCAGCAGCCAAGTCCCCTGGAACACTGAAGCTTTCTTT.

In this sample, this clonotype turned up a few times. The chain uses TRBV18 and TRBJ1-1; no clear D. CDR1 KGHSH and CDR2 LQKENI come from the germline V gene. V dropped 1 base and J dropped 5 bases, with 17 bases sitting between them. The CDR3 loop spans 16 amino acids. CDR3 sequence (DNA): TGTGCCAGCTCACCACTCATTATCCGGGAAGGGACTGAAGCTTTCTTT. Protein: CASSPLIIREGTEAFF.

This chain joins TRBV4-3 and TRBJ1-4; no definite D call. This CDR3 has 15 residues. Trimming removed 2 bases from V and 0 bases from J, with 7 bases in between. From germline, CDR1 is LGHNA and CDR2 YSLEER. The CDR3 here is CASSQNLATNEKLFF. The CDR3 DNA is TGCGCCAGCAGCCAAAATCTTGCAACTAATGAAAAACTGTTTTTT.

About this clonotype itself: A much larger clone differs by one base, so this may be a read error. The CDR3 nucleotides are TGTGCCAGCAGCTCGGGCAGGGGGCGCAACTACGAGCAGTACGTC. Protein product: CASSSGRGRNYEQYV. The genes are TRBV7-6 and TRBJ2-7, with 8 bases matching TRBD1. Trimming cost V 4 bases and J 3 bases; bases outside gene matches: 8. CDR1 SGHVS and CDR2 FNYEAQ come from the germline V gene. This CDR3 spans 15 amino acids.

The chain recombines TRBV27 with TRBJ1-2, with a weak D call TRBD1 (5 bases). CDR1 and CDR2 from the germline V gene are MNHEY and SMNVEV (reference sequence). The CDR3 runs 14 residues. The V end lost 6 bases, the J end lost 3 bases, and 14 bases lay between the germline ends. CDR3 DNA: TGTGCCAGCAGACACCGGGACGGTGACTATGGCTACACCTTC. It translates to CASRHRDGDYGYTF.

The CDR3: CASEQVEVNQPQHF. The CDR3 coding sequence is TGTGCCAGCGAACAGGTCGAAGTTAATCAGCCCCAGCATTTT. This chain joins TRBV28 and TRBJ1-5, with a tentative D call TRBD1 (5 bases). Trimming removed 8 bases at V and 4 bases at J, with 15 bases between. CDR3 length: 14 residues. Germline CDR1 reads MDHEN; CDR2 reads SYDVKM.

This clonotype occurred once. Mismatch with germline at one junction end may stem from a read error. The chain carries TRBV5-4 and TRBJ2-7; TRBD1 aligns across 12 bases. The CDR3 runs 15 residues. Germline V gene data show CDR1 as SGHNT and CDR2 as YYREEE (reference sequence). The CDR3, as DNA: TGTACCAGCAGCCCGGGACAGGGGGCCTCCTACGAGCAGTACTTC. Translation: CTSSPGQGASYEQYF.

This clonotype was recorded a few times. The chain recombines TRBV7-6 with TRBJ2-5; D unclear. There are 15 residues in the CDR3. V lost 3 bases to trimming and J lost 1 base, with 12 bases between them. CDR1 is SGHVS, CDR2 FNYEAQ, per germline. The CDR3 spells CASSFNADLQETQYF. CDR3 nucleotide sequence: TGTGCCAGCAGCTTCAATGCGGACCTCCAAGAGACCCAGTACTTC.

This clonotype was counted many times. J is TRBJ2-7 and V is TRBV7-6; D unresolved. The CDR3 consists of 13 residues. Trimming took off 1 base at V and 5 bases at J, with 9 bases between the two ends. Germline CDR1 SGHVS, CDR2 FNYEAQ. The CDR3 nucleotides read TGTGCCAGCAGCTTAGATAAAGTAGACGAGCAGTACTTC. Its translation: CASSLDKVDEQYF.

The rearrangement joins TRBV7-6 to TRBJ2-3, with 7 bases aligning to TRBD2. V lost 8 bases and J lost 1; bases outside the gene matches: 6. Germline V lookup: CDR1 SGHVS, CDR2 FNYEAQ. This CDR3 comprises 14 residues. The CDR3 region has the DNA TGTGCCAGCGGGGGGGTGTTAGGCACAGATACGCAGTATTTT. Encoded protein: CASGGVLGTDTQYF.

This clonotype has ten or more counts. V is TRBV12-5 and J is TRBJ2-5; D may be TRBD1 or TRBD2 (7 bases each). Germline loops: CDR1 LGHNT, CDR2 FRNRAP. This CDR3 is built from 15 residues. V was clipped by 5 bases and J by 5 bases, with 18 bases between them. In DNA form, the CDR3 reads TGTGCTAGTGGTCGCCCAGGGGGGGATGATGAGACCCAGTACTTC. Its translation: CASGRPGGDDETQYF.

This clonotype was found many times. Written as DNA, the CDR3 is TGTGCCAGCTCACCATCGGTGACGAAGGATGAGCAGTTCTTC. This sequence encodes CASSPSVTKDEQFF. The V call is TRBV18, the J call TRBJ2-1; no reliable D call. V was clipped by 2 bases and J by 8 bases, with 13 bases between them. The CDR3 loop spans 14 amino acids. CDR1 is KGHSH, CDR2 LQKENI, per germline. Together with reference TRBV18 and TRBJ2-1, the CDR3 gives the full variable domain: NAGVMQNPRHLVRRRGQEARLRCSPMKGHSHVYWYRQLPEEGLKFMVYLQKENIIDESGMPKERFSAEFPKEGPSILRIQQVVRGDSAAYFCASSPSVTKDEQFFGPGTRLTVL.

This clonotype was found many times. The chain combines TRBV5-1 with TRBJ2-7; possibly TRBD1 or TRBD2 for D (6 bases each). The CDR3 sequence is 15 residues long. Per the germline V gene, CDR1 is SGHRS and CDR2 is YFSETQ. The V gene lost 3 bases and the J gene lost 3 bases, with 16 bases spanning the gap. In DNA form, the CDR3 reads TGCGCCAGCAGCTCGATTCTCGGGGGCAACTACGAGCAGTACTTC. Residues: CASSSILGGNYEQYF.

This clonotype was seen a few times. The chain uses TRBV11-2 and TRBJ1-4, with D uncertain. The CDR3 loop spans 16 amino acids. Trimming took off 5 bases at V and 4 bases at J, with 17 bases between the two ends. Germline V gives CDR1 SGHAT, CDR2 FQNNGV. The CDR3 is CASSPTYGSGNEKLFF. The DNA for the CDR3 is TGTGCCAGCAGCCCCACATATGGCAGTGGTAATGAAAAACTGTTTTTT.

This clonotype showed up just a few times. The chain uses TRBV12-3 or TRBV12-4 and TRBJ1-2; D perhaps matches TRBD1 (6 bases). The CDR3 is 14 amino acids. V lost 3 bases and J lost 4, with 12 bases in between. The CDR3 region has the DNA TGTGCCAGCAGTTTGAGGGGGGCGGGCTATGGCTACACCTTC. It specifies CASSLRGAGYGYTF.